The clone carrying this T cell receptor beta chain came up once. The ends were cut back, 6 bases at V and 2 bases at J, with 14 bases in the middle. The CDR3 consists of 14 residues. CDR1 and CDR2 from the germline V gene are SGHRS and YFSETQ. This sample was taken from a study of control samples from healthy donors and cancer patients. Repertoires were generated with immunoSEQ multiplex PCR, while TCRdb's copy carries only in-frame clones and drops some. The top ten clones hold about 1.4% of a sample with 150,000 to 200,000 clones, approximately 90% of them seen once. The chain is built from TRBV5-1 and TRBJ2-5; weak D call: TRBD2 (5 bases). The TCR was taken from a man aged 25 to 40 in good health. Sequencing input: blood. The CDR3, as DNA: TGCGCCAGCACGCCTAGCAGTTCTCAAGAGACCCAGTACTTC. Translating gives CASTPSSSQETQYF.